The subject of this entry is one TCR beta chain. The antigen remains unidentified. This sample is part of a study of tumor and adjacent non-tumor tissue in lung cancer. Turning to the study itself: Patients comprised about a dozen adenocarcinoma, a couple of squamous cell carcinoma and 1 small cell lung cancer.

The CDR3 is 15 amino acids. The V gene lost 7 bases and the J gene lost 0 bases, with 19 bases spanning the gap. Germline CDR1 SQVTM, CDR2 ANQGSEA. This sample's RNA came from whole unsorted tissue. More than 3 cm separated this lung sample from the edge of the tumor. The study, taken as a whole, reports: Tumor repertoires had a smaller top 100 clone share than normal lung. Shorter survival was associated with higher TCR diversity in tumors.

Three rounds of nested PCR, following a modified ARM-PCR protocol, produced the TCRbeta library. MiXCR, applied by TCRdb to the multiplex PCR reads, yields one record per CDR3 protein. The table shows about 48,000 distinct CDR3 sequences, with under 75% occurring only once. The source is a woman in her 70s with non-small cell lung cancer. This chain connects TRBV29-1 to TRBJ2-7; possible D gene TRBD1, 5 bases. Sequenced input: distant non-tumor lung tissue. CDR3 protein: CSAGHRSASSYEQYF. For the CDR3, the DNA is TGCAGCGCTGGACATAGGAGTGCCAGCTCCTACGAGCAGTACTTC.